Listed below are T cell receptor beta chains from one sample, sequenced in a study of T cell responses to AZD1222 COVID-19 vaccine. Assay used: immunoSEQ multiplex PCR; TCRdb lists only in-frame clones, some missing. The repertoire holds about 120,000 clones, with approximately 91% as singletons. Sequencing was performed on peripheral blood, taken 28 days after the second AZD1222 dose. All receptors derive from an adult who received the AZD1222 COVID-19 vaccine. Each CDR3 is given with its conserved first and last residue. A D gene is named only where the DNA matches it firmly. Rows may omit the clone size; those that give it use once, few, many or a size class.

.,TRBV19,TRBJ2-1,.,CASSMKRGPYNEQFF,TGTGCCAGTAGTATGAAACGGGGCCCCTACAATGAGCAGTTCTTC
.,TRBV7-9,TRBJ1-2,.,CASSLVSGAVYYGYTF,TGTGCCAGCAGCTTAGTTAGCGGGGCGGTCTACTATGGCTACACCTTC
.,TRBV5-1,TRBJ2-7,.,CASSQGLPYEQYF,TGCGCCAGCAGCCAGGGGTTGCCTTACGAGCAGTACTTC
.,TRBV7-2,TRBJ1-6,.,CASSHVGAPLHF,TGTGCCAGCAGCCACGTCGGGGCGCCCCTCCACTTT
TRBD1,TRBV6-5,TRBJ2-7,.,CASSYSGTDVYEQYF,TGTGCCAGCAGTTATTCAGGGACAGATGTATACGAGCAGTACTTC
.,TRBV30,TRBJ2-2,.,CAWTRERNTGELFF,TGTGCCTGGACCCGGGAGCGAAACACCGGGGAGCTGTTTTTT
TRBD1,TRBV27,TRBJ1-6,.,CASSLGQLSSYNSPLHF,TGTGCCAGCAGTTTGGGACAGCTAAGCTCCTATAATTCACCCCTCCACTTT
.,TRBV5-1,TRBJ2-2,.,CASSLTMDRILARELFF,TGCGCCAGCAGCTTGACTATGGACAGAATTTTGGCTCGGGAGCTGTTTTTT
TRBD2,TRBV5-4,TRBJ2-2,.,CASSVGGPSGELFF,TGTGCCAGCAGCGTGGGAGGGCCAAGCGGGGAGCTGTTTTTT
TRBD1,TRBV3-1/TRBV3-2,TRBJ1-1,.,CASSPPGQGWTEAFF,TGTGCCAGCAGCCCTCCGGGACAGGGCTGGACTGAAGCTTTCTTT
TRBD1,TRBV19,TRBJ2-3,.,CASSIDAGTGGSTDTQYF,TGTGCCAGTAGTATAGACGCCGGGACAGGGGGGAGCACAGATACGCAGTATTTT
.,TRBV7-2,TRBJ2-7,.,CASSLDRKQYF,TGTGCCAGCAGCTTAGATAGGAAACAGTACTTC
.,TRBV10-3,TRBJ1-2,.,CAISGRQYYGYTF,TGTGCCATCAGTGGGAGACAGTATTATGGCTACACCTTC
TRBD1,TRBV7-9,TRBJ1-5,.,CASSLAYGQGGNQPQHF,TGTGCCAGCAGCTTAGCCTACGGACAGGGCGGCAATCAGCCCCAGCATTTT
TRBD1,TRBV18,TRBJ1-2,.,CASSPTGQGARGYTF,TGTGCCAGCTCACCGACAGGACAGGGGGCACGTGGCTACACCTTC
.,TRBV5-4,TRBJ1-1,.,CASSSPTHTEAFF,TGTGCCAGCAGCTCCCCGACACACACTGAAGCTTTCTTT
TRBD2,TRBV28,TRBJ2-1,.,CASSLWGGRHNEQFF,TGTGCCAGCAGTTTGTGGGGGGGACGGCACAATGAGCAGTTCTTC
.,TRBV29-1,TRBJ2-1,.,CSVSLNEQFF,TGCAGCGTTTCACTCAATGAGCAGTTCTTC
TRBD1,TRBV3-1/TRBV3-2,TRBJ2-2,.,CASSHLIARGSTGELFF,TGTGCCAGCAGCCACCTTATAGCCAGGGGGAGCACCGGGGAGCTGTTTTTT
.,TRBV29-1,TRBJ1-3,.,CSVTGRGGNTIYF,TGCAGCGTAACAGGGCGCGGTGGAAACACCATATATTTT
TRBD1,TRBV7-9,TRBJ1-4,.,CASSYQGAHNEKLFF,TGTGCCAGCAGCTACCAGGGGGCCCATAATGAAAAACTGTTTTTT
.,TRBV3-1/TRBV3-2,TRBJ2-5,.,CASSQSQETQYF,TGTGCCAGCAGCCAATCCCAAGAGACCCAGTACTTC
.,TRBV6-5,TRBJ1-4,.,CASSYSWINEKLFF,TGTGCCAGCAGTTACTCATGGATAAATGAAAAACTGTTTTTT
TRBD1,TRBV24-1,TRBJ2-7,.,CATSDPTGGHEQYF,TGTGCCACCAGTGACCCAACAGGGGGACACGAGCAGTACTTC
.,TRBV2,TRBJ1-4,.,CATSPPGLADEKLFF,TGTGCCACCTCACCACCGGGATTGGCTGATGAAAAACTGTTTTTT
.,TRBV5-6,TRBJ1-6,once,CASSLGNSNSPLHF,TGTGCCAGCAGCTTGGGGAACAGTAATTCACCCCTCCACTTT
.,TRBV19,TRBJ1-1,.,CASSFARGARWGTEAFF,TGTGCCAGTAGTTTCGCGCGCGGGGCTCGATGGGGAACTGAAGCTTTCTTT
.,TRBV3-1/TRBV3-2,TRBJ2-2,.,CASSHNTGELFF,TGTGCCAGCAGCCACAACACCGGGGAGCTGTTTTTT
TRBD2,TRBV6-1,TRBJ2-1,.,CASSEPGGPGNEQFF,TGTGCCAGCAGTGAGCCGGGAGGGCCAGGTAATGAGCAGTTCTTC
TRBD1,TRBV24-1,TRBJ1-5,.,CATIRTGQSNQPQHF,TGTGCCACGATCCGGACAGGGCAAAGCAATCAGCCCCAGCATTTT
TRBD1,TRBV28,TRBJ2-7,.,CASSLVTGNSATYEQYF,TGTGCCAGCAGTTTGGTGACAGGGAACTCAGCAACATACGAGCAGTACTTC
TRBD1,TRBV2,TRBJ2-7,.,CASRHRGREQYF,TGTGCCAGCAGGCACAGGGGGCGCGAGCAGTACTTC
.,TRBV6-5,TRBJ1-3,.,CASSFGGDKGNTIYF,TGTGCCAGCAGTTTCGGGGGTGATAAGGGAAACACCATATATTTT
TRBD1,TRBV3-1/TRBV3-2,TRBJ2-2,few,CASSQEPGTGSSYHTGELFF,TGTGCCAGCAGCCAAGAGCCCGGGACAGGGTCCTCCTATCACACCGGGGAGCTGTTTTTT
.,TRBV19,TRBJ1-6,.,CASSISTGDSPLHF,TGTGCCAGTAGTATTTCGACAGGAGATTCACCCCTCCACTTT
.,TRBV5-4,TRBJ1-4,.,CASSWGGGLTNEKLFF,TGTGCCAGCAGCTGGGGAGGGGGGCTCACTAATGAAAAACTGTTTTTT
.,TRBV5-1,TRBJ1-6,.,CASSLETNSPLHF,TGCGCCAGCAGCTTGGAGACTAATTCACCCCTCCACTTT
TRBD1,TRBV15,TRBJ1-3,.,CATSSRTGTGNTIYF,TGTGCCACCAGCAGTAGGACAGGGACGGGAAACACCATATATTTT
TRBD1,TRBV7-6,TRBJ1-3,once,CASSGHEGARNTIYF,TGTGCCAGCAGCGGACACGAGGGGGCAAGAAACACCATATATTTT
.,TRBV6-1,TRBJ2-1,.,CASSELASGEQFF,TGTGCCAGCAGTGAGCTAGCGTCGGGGGAGCAGTTCTTC
.,TRBV2,TRBJ1-1,.,CASSGGTPLTETEAFF,TGTGCCAGCAGTGGAGGCACACCTCTGACCGAGACTGAAGCTTTCTTT
.,TRBV5-1,TRBJ2-7,.,CASSLYGDYEQYF,TGCGCCAGCAGCTTGTATGGGGACTACGAGCAGTACTTC
.,TRBV12-3/TRBV12-4,TRBJ2-7,.,CASSPTGIYEQYF,TGTGCCAGCAGTCCAACAGGGATCTACGAGCAGTACTTC
.,TRBV6-1,TRBJ2-7,.,CASSEPRVQQYF,TGTGCCAGCAGTGAACCGCGCGTGCAGCAGTACTTC
.,TRBV10-3,TRBJ2-5,.,CAISGYGYQETQYF,TGTGCCATCAGTGGGTACGGGTACCAAGAGACCCAGTACTTC
.,TRBV3-1/TRBV3-2,TRBJ1-3,once,CASSQFWGGAGNTIYF,TGTGCCAGCAGCCAATTCTGGGGGGGTGCTGGAAACACCATATATTTT
.,TRBV4-1,TRBJ1-2,.,CASSQDVEQGFHGYTF,TGCGCCAGCAGCCAAGATGTTGAGCAGGGCTTCCATGGCTACACCTTC
TRBD2,TRBV29-1,TRBJ2-1,.,CSGSRLADYNEQFF,TGCAGCGGGTCCAGACTAGCGGACTACAATGAGCAGTTCTTC
.,TRBV6-5,TRBJ2-7,few,CATRSQYSNEQYF,TGTGCCACCCGAAGCCAGTATTCCAACGAGCAGTACTTC
TRBD2,TRBV11-2,TRBJ2-2,.,CASSLAGWGDTGELFF,TGTGCCAGCAGCCTAGCGGGGTGGGGTGACACCGGGGAGCTGTTTTTT
.,TRBV5-4,TRBJ2-2,.,CASSLGLDNTGELFF,TGTGCCAGCAGCTTGGGACTGGACAACACCGGGGAGCTGTTTTTT
TRBD1,TRBV4-2,TRBJ1-2,.,CASSQAEGAYYGYTF,TGTGCCAGCAGCCAAGCGGAGGGGGCGTACTATGGCTACACCTTC